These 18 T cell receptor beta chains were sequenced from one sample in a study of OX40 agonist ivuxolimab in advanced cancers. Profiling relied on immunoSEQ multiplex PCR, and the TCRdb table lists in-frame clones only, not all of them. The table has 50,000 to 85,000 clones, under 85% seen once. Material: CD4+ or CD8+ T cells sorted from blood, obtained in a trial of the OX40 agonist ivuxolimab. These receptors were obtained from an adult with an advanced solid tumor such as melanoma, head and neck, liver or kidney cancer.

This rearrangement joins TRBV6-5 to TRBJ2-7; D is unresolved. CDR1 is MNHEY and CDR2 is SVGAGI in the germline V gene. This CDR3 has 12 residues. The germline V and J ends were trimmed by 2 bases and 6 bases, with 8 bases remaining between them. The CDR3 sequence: CASSYAVGEQYF. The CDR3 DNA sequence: TGTGCCAGCAGTTACGCTGTGGGCGAGCAGTACTTC.

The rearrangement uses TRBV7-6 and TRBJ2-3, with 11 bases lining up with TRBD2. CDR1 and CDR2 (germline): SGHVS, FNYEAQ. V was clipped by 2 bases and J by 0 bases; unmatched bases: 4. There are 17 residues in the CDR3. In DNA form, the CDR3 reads TGTGCCAGCAGCTTAACTAGCGGGGGTTTGAGCACAGATACGCAGTATTTT. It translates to CASSLTSGGLSTDTQYF.

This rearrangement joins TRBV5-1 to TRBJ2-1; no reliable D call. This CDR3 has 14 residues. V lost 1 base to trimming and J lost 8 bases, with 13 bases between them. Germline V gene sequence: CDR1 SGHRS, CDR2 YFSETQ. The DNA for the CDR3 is TGCGCCAGCAGCTTGCGCGGACGGATGGATGAGCAGTTCTTC. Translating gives CASSLRGRMDEQFF.

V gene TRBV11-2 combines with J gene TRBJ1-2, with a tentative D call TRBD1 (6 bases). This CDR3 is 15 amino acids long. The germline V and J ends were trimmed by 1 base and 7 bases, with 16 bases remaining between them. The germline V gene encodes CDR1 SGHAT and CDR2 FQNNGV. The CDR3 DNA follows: TGTGCCAGCAGCTTAGGGGAGGGGGGAACCGCTGGCTACACCTTC. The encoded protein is CASSLGEGGTAGYTF.

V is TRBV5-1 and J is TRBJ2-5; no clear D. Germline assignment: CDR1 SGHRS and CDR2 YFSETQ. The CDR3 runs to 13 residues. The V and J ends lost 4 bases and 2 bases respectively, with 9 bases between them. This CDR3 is CASSRVGQETQYF. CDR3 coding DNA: TGCGCCAGCAGCAGGGTAGGGCAAGAGACCCAGTACTTC.

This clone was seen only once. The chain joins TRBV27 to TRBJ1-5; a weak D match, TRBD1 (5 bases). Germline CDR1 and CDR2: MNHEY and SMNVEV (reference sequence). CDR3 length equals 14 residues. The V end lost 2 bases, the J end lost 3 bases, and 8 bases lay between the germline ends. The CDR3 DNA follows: TGTGCCAGCAGTTTACAGGGACCCAATCAGCCCCAGCATTTT. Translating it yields CASSLQGPNQPQHF.

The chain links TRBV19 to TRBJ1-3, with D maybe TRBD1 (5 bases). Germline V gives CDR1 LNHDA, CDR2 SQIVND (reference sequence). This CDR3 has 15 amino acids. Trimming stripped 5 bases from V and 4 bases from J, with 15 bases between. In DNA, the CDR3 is TGTGCCAGTAGTTCAGGGACGAGGAGGGGAAACACCATATATTTT. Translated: CASSSGTRRGNTIYF.

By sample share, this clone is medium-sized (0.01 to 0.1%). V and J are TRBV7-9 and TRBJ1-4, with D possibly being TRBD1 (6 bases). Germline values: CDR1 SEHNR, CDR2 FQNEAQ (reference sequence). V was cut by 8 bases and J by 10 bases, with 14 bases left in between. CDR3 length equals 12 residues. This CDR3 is CASAGGGTKLFF. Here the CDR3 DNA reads TGTGCCAGCGCCGGCGGGGGCACAAAACTGTTTTTT.

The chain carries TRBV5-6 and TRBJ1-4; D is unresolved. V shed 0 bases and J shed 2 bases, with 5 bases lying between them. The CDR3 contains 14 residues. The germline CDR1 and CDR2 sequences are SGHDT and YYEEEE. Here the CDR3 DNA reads TGTGCCAGCAGCTTGGCGCGGACTAATGAAAAACTGTTTTTT. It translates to CASSLARTNEKLFF.

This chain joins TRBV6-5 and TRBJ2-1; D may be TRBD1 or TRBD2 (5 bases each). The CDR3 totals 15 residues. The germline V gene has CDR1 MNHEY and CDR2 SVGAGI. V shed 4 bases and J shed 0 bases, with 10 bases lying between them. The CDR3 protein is CASSLGVGSYNEQFF. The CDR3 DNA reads TGTGCCAGCAGTTTGGGGGTGGGCTCCTACAATGAGCAGTTCTTC.

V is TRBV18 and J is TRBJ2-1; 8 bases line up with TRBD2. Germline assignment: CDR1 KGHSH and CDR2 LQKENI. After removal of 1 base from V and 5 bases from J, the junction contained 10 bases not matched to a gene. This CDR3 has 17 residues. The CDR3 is CASSPHLQAGENNEQFF. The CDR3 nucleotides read TGTGCCAGCTCACCACATCTACAAGCGGGAGAGAACAATGAGCAGTTCTTC.

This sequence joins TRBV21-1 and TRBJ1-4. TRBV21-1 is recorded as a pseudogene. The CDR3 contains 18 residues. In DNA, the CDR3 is TGTGCCAGCAGCAAAGAGGGACTATCCTCCCATGATAATGAAAAACTGTTTTTT. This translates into CASSKEGLSSHDNEKLFF.

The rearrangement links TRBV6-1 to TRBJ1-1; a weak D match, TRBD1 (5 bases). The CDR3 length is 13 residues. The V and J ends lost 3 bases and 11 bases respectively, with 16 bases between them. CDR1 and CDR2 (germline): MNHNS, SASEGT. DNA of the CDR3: TGTGCCAGCAGTGAGGGACTACAGAGCAGGGCTTTCTTT. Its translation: CASSEGLQSRAFF.

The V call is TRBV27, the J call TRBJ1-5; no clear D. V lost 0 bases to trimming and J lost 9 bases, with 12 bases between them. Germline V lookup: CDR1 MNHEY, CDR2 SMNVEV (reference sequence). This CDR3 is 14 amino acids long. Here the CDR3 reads CASSLSFGASPQHF. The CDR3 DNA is TGTGCCAGCAGTTTATCTTTTGGAGCTTCGCCCCAGCATTTT.

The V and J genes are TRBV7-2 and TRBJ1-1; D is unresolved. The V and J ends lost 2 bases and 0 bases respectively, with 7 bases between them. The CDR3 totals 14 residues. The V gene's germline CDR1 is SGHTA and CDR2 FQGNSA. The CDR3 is CASSLTAVNTEAFF. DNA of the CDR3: TGTGCCAGCAGCTTAACGGCAGTGAACACTGAAGCTTTCTTT.

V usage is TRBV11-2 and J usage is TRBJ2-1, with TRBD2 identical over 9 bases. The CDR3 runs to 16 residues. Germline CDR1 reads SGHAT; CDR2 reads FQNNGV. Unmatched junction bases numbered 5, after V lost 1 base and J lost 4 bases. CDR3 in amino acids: CASSLGRLAEYNEQFF. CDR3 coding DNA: TGTGCCAGCAGCTTAGGTCGACTAGCGGAGTACAATGAGCAGTTCTTC.

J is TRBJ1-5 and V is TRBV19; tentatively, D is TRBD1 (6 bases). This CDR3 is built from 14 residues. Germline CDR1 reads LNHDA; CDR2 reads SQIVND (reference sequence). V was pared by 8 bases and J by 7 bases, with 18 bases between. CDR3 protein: CASRPQGQGQPQHF. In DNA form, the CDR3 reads TGTGCCAGTCGCCCCCAGGGGCAGGGCCAGCCCCAGCATTTT.

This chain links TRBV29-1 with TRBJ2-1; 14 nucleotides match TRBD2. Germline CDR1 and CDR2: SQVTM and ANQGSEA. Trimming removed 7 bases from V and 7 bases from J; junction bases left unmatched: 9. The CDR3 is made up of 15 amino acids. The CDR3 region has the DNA TGCAGCGGCGCGGGACTAGCGGGAGTTTGGAATGAGCAGTTCTTC. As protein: CSGAGLAGVWNEQFF.